The 18 T cell receptor beta chains presented below share a single source sample, sequenced in a study of T cell clones after liver transplantation. The repertoire was sequenced with immunoSEQ multiplex PCR; TCRdb's copy has only in-frame clones and lacks some. This sample has some 60,000 clones, with approximately 63% found just once. Here the sequenced sample was CD4+ T cells from blood, taken at the approximately 16-month timepoint. Every receptor here comes from a human patient who received a liver transplant. Some T cells may have come from the graft donor.

The rearrangement uses TRBV7-2 and TRBJ2-3, with D perhaps TRBD1 (5 bases). Trimming pared 1 base from V and 2 bases from J, leaving 10 bases between. The CDR3 is 15 amino acids. The germline V gene has CDR1 SGHTA and CDR2 FQGNSA. For the CDR3, the DNA is TGTGCCAGCAGCTTAGTATCAGGGAACACAGATACGCAGTATTTT. It is translated as CASSLVSGNTDTQYF.

This clone was found a few times. This chain joins TRBV27 and TRBJ2-7, with 8 bases fitting TRBD2. The CDR3 is 13 residues long. Germline V gene lookup returns CDR1 MNHEY and CDR2 SMNVEV (reference sequence). Unmatched junction bases numbered 2, after V lost 2 bases and J lost 5 bases. CDR3 nucleotides: TGTGCCAGCAGTTTACGGGAGGGCCACGAGCAGTACGTC. Amino acid sequence: CASSLREGHEQYV.

For this clone: Its ends do not fully match the called genes, so a read error is possible. The chain couples TRBV12-5 to TRBJ1-2; D unclear. The CDR3 spans 10 residues. Germline-derived CDR1 and CDR2 are LGHNT and FRNRAP. This chain's CDR3 is CASGTLTTSF. For the CDR3, the DNA is TGTGCTAGTGGTACCCTTACTACAAGCTTC. Full variable domain (missing parts from reference TRBV12-5 and TRBJ1-2): DARVTQTPRHKVTEMGQEVTMRCQPILGHNTVFWYRQTMMQGLELLAYFRNRAPLDDSGMPKDRFSAEMPDATLATLKIQPSEPRDSAVYFCASGTLTTSFGSGTRLTVV.

A word on this clone: Other nucleotide sequences from this sample produce the same CDR3. The CDR3 loop reads CASSLDRGQPQHF. DNA of the CDR3: TGTGCCAGCAGCTTGGACAGGGGGCAGCCCCAGCATTTT. This chain joins TRBV11-2 and TRBJ1-5; 10 nucleotides match TRBD1. Germline lookup yields CDR1 SGHAT and CDR2 FQNNGV. The CDR3 is 13 amino acids. The V and J ends lost 3 bases and 7 bases, in that order; junction bases with no gene match: 0.

The rearrangement joins TRBV28 to TRBJ1-3; D gene ambiguous. CDR3 length: 15 amino acids. Germline V CDR1 and CDR2: MDHEN, SYDVKM. Trimming took 5 bases from V and 2 from J, leaving 13 bases between them. CDR3 coding DNA: TGTGCCAGCAGTAAAAACGGATTCACTGGAAACACCATATATTTT. Translation gives CASSKNGFTGNTIYF. The whole variable domain, filled in from reference TRBV28 and TRBJ1-3, reads DVKVTQSSRYLVKRTGEKVFLECVQDMDHENMFWYRQDPGLGLRLIYFSYDVKMKEKGDIPEGYSVSREKKERFSLILESASTNQTSMYLCASSKNGFTGNTIYFGEGSWLTVV.

The genes are TRBV7-9 and TRBJ1-6; tentative D call: TRBD1 (5 bases). Trimming shortened V by 1 base and J by 9 bases, and 13 bases separated the two germline ends. Per germline, CDR1 SEHNR and CDR2 FQNEAQ (reference sequence). This CDR3 has 15 amino acids. The CDR3 DNA reads TGTGCCAGCAGCTTAGGGGGTCAGGGTAGTTCACCCCTCCACTTT. This translates into CASSLGGQGSSPLHF.

This clone was seen repeatedly, ten times or more. The chain couples TRBV7-6 to TRBJ2-1; D not resolved. The CDR3 runs to 15 residues. The V gene lost 1 base and the J gene lost 2 bases, with 9 bases spanning the gap. CDR1 SGHVS and CDR2 FNYEAQ come from the germline V gene. CDR3 amino acids: CASSLEHSPYNEQFF. CDR3 DNA: TGTGCCAGCAGCTTAGAACACTCCCCCTACAATGAGCAGTTCTTC.

This clone was seen a single time. The V gene is TRBV27, the J gene TRBJ1-4; 8 nucleotides line up with TRBD1. The germline CDR1 and CDR2 sequences are MNHEY and SMNVEV (reference sequence). The CDR3 sequence is 14 residues long. J was trimmed by 7 bases and V by 3 bases; bases with no gene match: 4. CDR3: CASSFRGRFEKLFF. CDR3 nucleotide sequence: TGTGCCAGCAGTTTCAGGGGGCGGTTTGAAAAACTGTTTTTT.

The chain carries TRBV10-3 and TRBJ1-2, with 7 bases that match TRBD1. The CDR3 extends over 14 amino acids. V was clipped by 3 bases and J by 10 bases; unmatched bases: 11. CDR1 is ENHRY, CDR2 SYGVKD, per germline. CDR3 protein: CAISDPGGTEFYTF. The CDR3 DNA sequence: TGTGCCATCAGTGACCCGGGGGGGACAGAATTCTACACCTTC.

This clone was detected once. The genes are TRBV27 and TRBJ2-3; maybe TRBD1 (7 bases). CDR3 length: 18 residues. V was pared by 2 bases and J by 0 bases, with 18 bases between. CDR1 MNHEY and CDR2 SMNVEV come from the germline V gene (reference sequence). CDR3 region: CASSLVGGQSLSTDTQYF. CDR3 nucleotide sequence: TGTGCCAGCAGTTTAGTGGGGGGACAGTCGCTTAGCACAGATACGCAGTATTTT.

This clone occurred once. The chain uses TRBV5-4 and TRBJ2-3; 9 nucleotides match TRBD2. The CDR3 sequence is 17 residues long. CDR1 SGHNT and CDR2 YYREEE come from the germline V gene (reference sequence). The J segment lost 2 bases and the V segment lost 0 bases, leaving 7 bases of the junction unmatched. For the CDR3, the DNA is TGTGCCAGCAGCTTGGGAGCGGGAGGACCACACACAGATACGCAGTATTTT. Encoded protein: CASSLGAGGPHTDTQYF. Together with reference TRBV5-4 and TRBJ2-3, the CDR3 gives the full variable domain: ETGVTQSPTHLIKTRGQQVTLRCSSQSGHNTVSWYQQALGQGPQFIFQYYREEENGRGNFPPRFSGLQFPNYSSELNVNALELDDSALYLCASSLGAGGPHTDTQYFGPGTRLTVL.

The rearrangement uses TRBV18 and TRBJ2-6; 9 bases are shared with TRBD1. The CDR3 has 18 amino acids. Germline CDR1 is KGHSH and CDR2 is LQKENI. Losses at the gene ends were 4 bases for V and 0 bases for J; bases not matched to a gene: 7. In DNA, the CDR3 is TGTGCCAGCTCACGGGGACAGGGCATCTCCTCTGGGGCCAACGTCCTGACTTTC. This gives the protein CASSRGQGISSGANVLTF.

The chain links TRBV18 to TRBJ1-1; D may be TRBD1 (5 bases). V dropped 5 bases and J dropped 3 bases, with 13 bases sitting between them. Germline V gene lookup returns CDR1 KGHSH and CDR2 LQKENI. The CDR3 has 14 amino acids. CDR3 coding DNA: TGTGCCAGCTCATTGGGACCCACGGACACTGAAGCTTTCTTT. It codes for CASSLGPTDTEAFF.

The rearrangement links TRBV19 to TRBJ1-5; D gene uncertain. The V and J ends lost 3 bases and 7 bases respectively, with 10 bases between them. The CDR3 has 13 residues. CDR1 and CDR2 from the germline V gene are LNHDA and SQIVND (reference sequence). The CDR3 coding sequence is TGTGCCAGTAGTATGGGGTCCGGACAGCCCCAGCATTTT. Its translation is CASSMGSGQPQHF.

V usage is TRBV5-1 and J usage is TRBJ2-1, with 14 bases matching TRBD2. Germline V lookup: CDR1 SGHRS, CDR2 YFSETQ. Losses at the gene ends were 7 bases for V and 8 bases for J; bases not matched to a gene: 8. This CDR3 spans 15 amino acids. CDR3 in DNA: TGCGCCAGCGCCCTTGGACTAGCGGGAGGCGATGAGCAGTTCTTC. Its protein is CASALGLAGGDEQFF.

This clone has only one observation. The chain links TRBV6-6 to TRBJ1-3; TRBD1 might be the D (5 bases). V lost 6 bases, J lost 4 bases, and 16 bases lay in between. The CDR3 loop spans 15 amino acids. Germline V CDR1 and CDR2: MNHNY, SVGAGI (reference sequence). The CDR3 bases are TGTGCCAGCAGCAGGCCTACAGGATCCGGAAACACCATATATTTT. Protein sequence: CASSRPTGSGNTIYF.

The chain is built from TRBV7-9 and TRBJ2-2, with D possibly being TRBD2 (7 bases). Per germline, CDR1 SEHNR and CDR2 FQNEAQ (reference sequence). The V gene lost 5 bases and the J gene lost 1 base, with 14 bases spanning the gap. CDR3 length equals 16 residues. The DNA for the CDR3 is TGTGCCAGCAGCCCCACGGGGGGCCAGAACACCGGGGAGCTGTTTTTT. This gives the protein CASSPTGGQNTGELFF. The full variable domain, its missing parts supplied by reference TRBV7-9 and TRBJ2-2, is DTGVSQNPRHKITKRGQNVTFRCDPISEHNRLYWYRQTLGQGPEFLTYFQNEAQLEKSRLLSDRFSAERPKGSFSTLEIQRTEQGDSAMYLCASSPTGGQNTGELFFGEGSRLTVL.

This rearrangement joins TRBV4-3 to TRBJ2-7, with D possibly TRBD1 on 5 matching bases. CDR1 and CDR2 (germline): LGHNA, YSLEER. The CDR3 extends over 12 amino acids. The germline V and J ends were trimmed by 7 bases and 0 bases, with 7 bases remaining between them. CDR3 protein: CASIDSSYEQYV. The DNA of the CDR3 is TGCGCCAGCATAGACAGCTCCTACGAGCAGTACGTC.